Listed below are T cell receptor beta chains from one sample, sequenced in a study of blood T cell repertoires in COVID-19. Assay used: immunoSEQ multiplex PCR; TCRdb lists only in-frame clones, some missing. Here the sample spans 110,000 to 150,000 clones, around 89% being singletons. The sequenced sample consisted of peripheral blood. These receptors came from a man in his fifties or sixties with active or convalescent COVID-19. CDR3s include the opening cysteine and the closing phenylalanine or tryptophan. The D gene is left open where the match is weak. Expanded clones are given a class, and other clones once, few, many or no size at all.

J: TRBJ2-7; size: NA; V: TRBV7-2; D: TRBD2; DNA: TGTGCCAGCAGCTTGGGGCGGGGGAACGAGCAGTACTTC; CDR3: CASSLGRGNEQYF
J: TRBJ2-7; size: NA; V: TRBV28; D: TRBD2; DNA: TGTGCCAGCAGCAGCGGGGGCGGCGCATACGAGCAGTACTTC; CDR3: CASSSGGGAYEQYF
J: TRBJ1-4; size: NA; V: TRBV28; D: NA; DNA: TGTGCCAGCAGCCCTTTACTGGGCAGAACTAATGAAAAACTGTTTTTT; CDR3: CASSPLLGRTNEKLFF
J: TRBJ2-5; size: NA; V: TRBV9; D: NA; DNA: TGTGCCAGCAGCGTAGTCGGGAGCCCTTTACAAGAGACCCAGTACTTC; CDR3: CASSVVGSPLQETQYF
J: TRBJ2-3; size: once; V: TRBV5-4; D: TRBD1; DNA: TGTGCCAGCAGCTCTCCCCGACAGGGTCTAGGCACAGATACGCAGTATTTT; CDR3: CASSSPRQGLGTDTQYF
J: TRBJ1-2; size: NA; V: TRBV5-8; D: NA; DNA: TGTGCCAGCAGCCTAGGGGTGTGGGGCTACACCTTC; CDR3: CASSLGVWGYTF
J: TRBJ2-6; size: NA; V: TRBV27; D: NA; DNA: TGTGCCAGCAGTTTATTGGGTAGCGCTGGGGCCAACGTCCTGACTTTC; CDR3: CASSLLGSAGANVLTF
J: TRBJ1-2; size: NA; V: TRBV15; D: NA; DNA: TGTGCCACCAGCAGGGGGGGTCTAAGGGGCTACACCTTC; CDR3: CATSRGGLRGYTF
J: TRBJ1-1; size: NA; V: TRBV9; D: NA; DNA: TGTGCCAGCAGCGTAATGGGGGCCGGCACTGAAGCTTTCTTT; CDR3: CASSVMGAGTEAFF
J: TRBJ1-2; size: NA; V: TRBV28; D: TRBD1; DNA: TGTGCCAGCAGCCCTGGGACAGGGGGCGCGCGGGGCTACACCTTC; CDR3: CASSPGTGGARGYTF
J: TRBJ2-7; size: NA; V: TRBV5-5; D: TRBD2; DNA: TGTGCCAGCAGTTGGGTAGCGGGGGAGGCCTACGAGCAGTACTTC; CDR3: CASSWVAGEAYEQYF
J: TRBJ1-2; size: NA; V: TRBV25-1; D: NA; DNA: TGTGCCAGCAGTGAAGCAATAGGGGATGGCTACACCTTC; CDR3: CASSEAIGDGYTF
J: TRBJ1-4; size: NA; V: TRBV5-4; D: TRBD1; DNA: TGTGCCAGCAGTTACGACAGGGACCAGGAAAAACTGTTTTTT; CDR3: CASSYDRDQEKLFF
J: TRBJ1-2; size: NA; V: TRBV25-1; D: NA; DNA: TGTGCCAGCATGAACAGGGATGATGGCTACACCTTC; CDR3: CASMNRDDGYTF
J: TRBJ2-4; size: NA; V: TRBV9; D: NA; DNA: TGTGCCAGCAGCGTAGGGCAGGGTAACATTCAGTACTTC; CDR3: CASSVGQGNIQYF
J: TRBJ1-3; size: NA; V: TRBV7-2; D: NA; DNA: TGTGCCAGCAGCTCCTCCCCCGGGGGCTCTGGAAACACCATATATTTT; CDR3: CASSSSPGGSGNTIYF
J: TRBJ1-4; size: NA; V: TRBV6-5; D: TRBD1; DNA: TGTGCCAGCAGGGATGACAGGGGCGACGAAAAACTGTTTTTT; CDR3: CASRDDRGDEKLFF
J: TRBJ1-4; size: NA; V: TRBV3-1/TRBV3-2; D: TRBD1; DNA: TGTGCCAGCAGCCGTGGACAGGTTGATGAAAAACTGTTTTTT; CDR3: CASSRGQVDEKLFF
J: TRBJ2-4; size: NA; V: TRBV3-1/TRBV3-2; D: NA; DNA: TGTGCCAGCAGCCGCTACCGACACCCTTCCAAAAACATTCAGTACTTC; CDR3: CASSRYRHPSKNIQYF
J: TRBJ1-2; size: NA; V: TRBV19; D: NA; DNA: TGTGCCAGTAGCCGGGACTACGAATTGGATGGCTACACCTTC; CDR3: CASSRDYELDGYTF
J: TRBJ2-5; size: NA; V: TRBV28; D: TRBD1; DNA: TGTGCCAGCAGTGGGACAGGGAAGGGGGTGGAGACCCAGTACTTC; CDR3: CASSGTGKGVETQYF
J: TRBJ2-3; size: NA; V: TRBV5-4; D: TRBD1; DNA: TGTGCCAGCAGCCTGAGGACAGGGGGAAGGGATACGCAGTATTTT; CDR3: CASSLRTGGRDTQYF
J: TRBJ2-2; size: NA; V: TRBV7-9; D: TRBD2; DNA: TGTGCCAGCAGCGTCGGGACTAGCGGCGGGGAGCTGTTTTTT; CDR3: CASSVGTSGGELFF
J: TRBJ1-2; size: NA; V: TRBV28; D: NA; DNA: TGTGCCAGCACCGCAGGCGCCCTCCTCTATGGCTACACCTTC; CDR3: CASTAGALLYGYTF
J: TRBJ2-6; size: NA; V: TRBV5-1; D: NA; DNA: TGCGCCAGCAGCTTGGGCGCAGGGTGGGCTGGGGCCAACGTCCTGACTTTC; CDR3: CASSLGAGWAGANVLTF
J: TRBJ2-7; size: NA; V: TRBV7-9; D: NA; DNA: TGTGCCAGCAGCCGTAGGACAGATAGCTACGAGCAGTACTTC; CDR3: CASSRRTDSYEQYF
J: TRBJ1-1; size: NA; V: TRBV28; D: TRBD1; DNA: TGTGCCAGCAGGCCCCCGGGACAGGGCTTGCAAGCTTTCTTT; CDR3: CASRPPGQGLQAFF
J: TRBJ2-2; size: NA; V: TRBV6-5; D: NA; DNA: TGTGCCAGCATAGAGAGTTTATTCGGGGAGCTGTTTTTT; CDR3: CASIESLFGELFF
J: TRBJ1-1; size: NA; V: TRBV4-2; D: NA; DNA: TGTGCCAGCAGCCAAGTTAACAGGGAAGCTTTCTTT; CDR3: CASSQVNREAFF
J: TRBJ1-2; size: once; V: TRBV12-3/TRBV12-4; D: TRBD1; DNA: TGTGCCAGCACCAGGACAGGGTGGGATGGCTACACCTTC; CDR3: CASTRTGWDGYTF
J: TRBJ2-1; size: once; V: TRBV28; D: TRBD2; DNA: TGTGCCAGCAGTTTACCAGGCACTAGCGGGAAGAATGAGCAGTTCTTC; CDR3: CASSLPGTSGKNEQFF
J: TRBJ2-1; size: NA; V: TRBV3-1/TRBV3-2; D: TRBD2; DNA: TGTGCCAGCAGCCTGGTAGCTAGCGGGAGGGCGGGCAATGAGCAGTTCTTC; CDR3: CASSLVASGRAGNEQFF
J: TRBJ2-7; size: NA; V: TRBV9; D: TRBD2; DNA: TGTGCCAGCAGCCCTGGACTAGCGGAGTCCCCTTTTGGGGAGCAGTACTTC; CDR3: CASSPGLAESPFGEQYF
J: TRBJ1-5; size: NA; V: TRBV6-1; D: TRBD1; DNA: TGTGCCAGCAGTGAACAGGGACAGGGGATCCAGCCCCAGCATTTT; CDR3: CASSEQGQGIQPQHF
J: TRBJ1-3; size: NA; V: TRBV28; D: TRBD1; DNA: TGTGCCAGCCAGACAGGGGGCTCTGGAAACACCATATATTTT; CDR3: CASQTGGSGNTIYF
J: TRBJ2-1; size: NA; V: TRBV5-4; D: TRBD2; DNA: TGTGCCAGCAGCCCAAGGCAGGGAGGGACCTACAATGAGCAGTTCTTC; CDR3: CASSPRQGGTYNEQFF
J: TRBJ1-3; size: NA; V: TRBV5-1; D: TRBD1; DNA: TGCGCCAGCTCAGAACAGGGGGCTGGAAACACCATATATTTT; CDR3: CASSEQGAGNTIYF
J: TRBJ1-1; size: NA; V: TRBV5-1; D: TRBD1; DNA: TGCGCCAGCAGCTTGGACGGGACAGGGGGGACTGAAGCTTTCTTT; CDR3: CASSLDGTGGTEAFF
J: TRBJ2-1; size: few; V: TRBV6-2/TRBV6-3; D: TRBD2; DNA: TGTGCCAGCAGCCCCTCTAGGGGCGGGGGGCCCCTCGAGGAGCAGTTCTTC; CDR3: CASSPSRGGGPLEEQFF
J: TRBJ2-1; size: few; V: TRBV29-1; D: NA; DNA: TGCAGCGTTGCCGATGGCCCCACCCATACACATGAGCAGTTCTTC; CDR3: CSVADGPTHTHEQFF
J: TRBJ2-5; size: once; V: TRBV7-2; D: NA; DNA: TGTGCCAGCAGCTTACAGGGCCCTGGTAAAGAGACCCAGTACTTC; CDR3: CASSLQGPGKETQYF
J: TRBJ2-1; size: NA; V: TRBV21-1; D: NA; DNA: TGTGCCAGCAGCACCTTTTCCCCAAGCGGTACCCCGTCCAATGAGCAGTTCTTC; CDR3: CASSTFSPSGTPSNEQFF
J: TRBJ2-3; size: NA; V: TRBV10-3; D: TRBD2; DNA: TGTGCCATCAGTGCCAGCGGGATGGGAGATACGCAGTATTTT; CDR3: CAISASGMGDTQYF
J: TRBJ1-2; size: once; V: TRBV5-4; D: TRBD1; DNA: TGTGCCAGCAGCGAGAGACAGGGGGACCCTGGTGGCTACACCTTC; CDR3: CASSERQGDPGGYTF
J: TRBJ1-2; size: NA; V: TRBV28; D: NA; DNA: TGTGCCAGCAAAACTACCCCAGGGCGGCCCAACTATGGCTACACCTTC; CDR3: CASKTTPGRPNYGYTF
J: TRBJ1-1; size: NA; V: TRBV29-1; D: NA; DNA: TGCAGCGTTTCGCAAGGGGTACAGGGCACTGAAGCTTTCTTT; CDR3: CSVSQGVQGTEAFF
J: TRBJ2-2; size: NA; V: TRBV2; D: NA; DNA: TGTGCCAGCACCCGCGCCATGAACACCGGGGAGCTGTTTTTT; CDR3: CASTRAMNTGELFF
J: TRBJ2-7; size: NA; V: TRBV18; D: TRBD1; DNA: TGTGCCAGCTCACCGGGGGTCGCAGGGGGTTACGAGCAGTACTTC; CDR3: CASSPGVAGGYEQYF